This T cell receptor (beta chain) appears in the sequencing data of a study of blood T cell repertoires in COVID-19. About the research overall: Samples came from the United States, Italy and Spain, spanning acute and convalescent COVID-19. PBMCs, B-cell-depleted T cells, or T cells provided the cDNA or gDNA that made up the material.

In the source study's methods: Estimation of nucleated cell counts relied on the amplification of reference gene primers. The data were produced by immunoSEQ multiplex PCR, yet TCRdb's version contains in-frame clones alone and is incomplete. V and J calls and clone size are copied from that table; D and trimming were computed from the DNA. The sample records nearly 200,000 clones, 70% to 85% being singletons. Germline V gene sequence: CDR1 SGDLS, CDR2 YYNGEE. This CDR3 has 15 residues. V was trimmed by 3 bases and J by 0 bases, leaving 12 bases between them. Source material: peripheral blood. This chain links TRBV9 with TRBJ1-2, with a possible D match to TRBD1 (5 bases). The clonotype was recovered from a human donor with acute or convalescent COVID-19. The donor label of this sample is uncertain. The CDR3 loop reads CASSGPRESNYGYTF. The CDR3, as DNA: TGTGCCAGCAGCGGCCCCAGGGAATCTAACTATGGCTACACCTTC.